In its sample, the clone carrying this T cell receptor (beta chain) was seen many times. Its antigen is as yet unknown. Germline V gene data show CDR1 as ENHRY and CDR2 as SYGVKD. This CDR3 spans 15 amino acids. Between the trimmed V and J ends, which lost 3 bases and 4 bases, there was a span of 10 bases. Orbital computed tomography and thyroid ultrasound, along with TRAb, serum thyroxine and clinical symptoms, underpinned diagnosis. Scientists amplified the TCR beta CDR3 regions from RNA transcripts. The first-round RT-PCR employed HTBI primers together with the Qiagen OneStep RT-PCR kit. A multiplex PCR was then performed as the second round. TCRdb itself ran the multiplex PCR reads through MiXCR, one entry per CDR3 protein. This sample has about 740,000 distinct CDR3 sequences, with approximately 40% found just once. These data are taken from a study of Graves' ophthalmopathy and Graves' hyperthyroidism.

Overall study findings and caveats: Clonotypes were expanded in thyroid at above 0.001 frequency, and most also appeared in blood.

Material: peripheral blood. J is TRBJ2-6 and V is TRBV10-3, with D perhaps given as TRBD1 or TRBD2 (5 bases each). The receptor was isolated from an adult man with Graves' ophthalmopathy. The CDR3: CAISDGGLGANVLTF. CDR3 sequence (DNA): TGTGCCATCAGTGATGGGGGTCTGGGGGCCAACGTCCTGACTTTC.